This TCR beta chain was recorded in a study of T-cell memory formation after mild COVID-19. This CDR3 comprises 14 residues. The V and J ends lost 6 bases and 1 base respectively, with 13 bases between them. The germline V gene encodes CDR1 DFQATT and CDR2 SNEGSKA (reference sequence). TCRdb re-derived calls from the 5' RACE reads in MiXCR, one entry per CDR3 protein. This sample carries under 300,000 distinct CDR3 sequences, about 16% of them seen once, and the ten largest clones take roughly 20%. In this sample, this clonotype turned up a few times. The sequence came from a man between 18 and 29 years old who had mild COVID-19 (a few samples of this study predate the infection). Cell type and time point are not known. What was sequenced was PBMCs or a T cell subset sorted from them (not recorded which). V usage is TRBV20-1 and J usage is TRBJ2-1; D is possibly TRBD1 (6 bases). The DNA of the CDR3 is TGCAGTGCCACAGGGAACTGGTCCTACAATGAGCAGTTCTTC. It is translated as CSATGNWSYNEQFF.